Sequencing of this T cell receptor (beta chain) was carried out in a study of Ad26.COV2.S vaccination and SARS-CoV-2 variants. This clone came up a few times. Treatment reported: some 20 received Ad26.COV2.S at low or high dose, single or two shots; roughly five received placebo; per-sample allocation not given. Sampling was performed 63 days after the first vaccine or placebo injection. Built on an Ad26 vector, the vaccine expressed Wuhan-strain SARS-CoV-2 spike. Method: immunoSEQ multiplex PCR; TCRdb's copy keeps in-frame clones and lacks some. The profile shows some 270,000 clones, around nine tenths of them singletons. Germline V gives CDR1 SGHKS, CDR2 YYEKEE (reference sequence). The V and J ends lost 4 bases and 5 bases respectively, with 19 bases between them. This CDR3 region has 16 residues.

This TCR was recovered from a person aged 18-60 years who received the Ad26.COV2.S COVID-19 vaccine or a placebo. This specimen consisted of peripheral blood, obtained in a trial of Ad26.COV2.S vaccine versus placebo. The chain joins TRBV5-5 to TRBJ2-1, with a possible D match to TRBD1 (6 bases). CDR3 sequence: CASSPPTGPYNNEQFF. CDR3 in DNA: TGTGCCAGCAGCCCTCCGACAGGCCCATACAACAATGAGCAGTTCTTC. The entire variable domain, with the rest obtained from reference TRBV5-5 and TRBJ2-1, is as follows: DAGVTQSPTHLIKTRGQQVTLRCSPISGHKSVSWYQQVLGQGPQFIFQYYEKEERGRGNFPDRFSARQFPNYSSELNVNALLLGDSALYLCASSPPTGPYNNEQFFGPGTRLTVL.